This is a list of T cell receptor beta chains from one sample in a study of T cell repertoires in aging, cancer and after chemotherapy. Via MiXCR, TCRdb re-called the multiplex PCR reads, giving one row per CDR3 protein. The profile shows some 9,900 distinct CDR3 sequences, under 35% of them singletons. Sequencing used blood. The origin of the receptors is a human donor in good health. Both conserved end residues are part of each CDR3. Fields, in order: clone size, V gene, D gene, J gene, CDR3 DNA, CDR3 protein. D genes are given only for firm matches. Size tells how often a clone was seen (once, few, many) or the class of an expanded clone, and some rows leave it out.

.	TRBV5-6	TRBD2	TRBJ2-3	TGTGCCAGCAGCCAGGCACTAGCGGGGACAGATACGCAGTATTTT	CASSQALAGTDTQYF
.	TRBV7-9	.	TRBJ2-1	TGTGCCAGCAGCTTACAAGTAAATGAGCAGTTCTTC	CASSLQVNEQFF
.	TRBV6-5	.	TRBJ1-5	TGTGCCAGCAGGAAAGGGGGGAGCAATCAGCCCCAGCATTTT	CASRKGGSNQPQHF
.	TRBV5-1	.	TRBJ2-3	TGCGCCAGCAAGGGAGCGGCCCGCACAGATACGCAGTATTTT	CASKGAARTDTQYF
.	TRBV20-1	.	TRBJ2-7	TGCAGTGCTAGCTTGATAAGCTCCTACGAGCAGTACTTC	CSASLISSYEQYF
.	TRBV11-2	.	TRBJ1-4	TGTGCCAGCAGCCCAGTCCGGGCGGGGGGGCCTAATGAAAAACTGTTTTTT	CASSPVRAGGPNEKLFF
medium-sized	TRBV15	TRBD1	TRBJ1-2	TGTGCCACCAAAGACAGGGTCGGCAGCTATGGCTACACCTTC	CATKDRVGSYGYTF
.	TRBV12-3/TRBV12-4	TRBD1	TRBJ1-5	TGTGCCAGCAGTACAGGGGGACGAGATCAGCCCCAGCATTTT	CASSTGGRDQPQHF
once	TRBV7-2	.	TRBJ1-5	TGTGCCAGCAGCTTGCGTCAGGGAGGAAATCAGCCCCAGCATTTT	CASSLRQGGNQPQHF
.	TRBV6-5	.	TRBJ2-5	TGTGCCAGCAGTTCCCCCGCTGGCCCCAGAGAGACCCAGTACTTC	CASSSPAGPRETQYF
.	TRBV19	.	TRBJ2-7	TGTGCCAGTAGTATAACGGGCGGGCACTCCTACGAGCAGTACTTC	CASSITGGHSYEQYF
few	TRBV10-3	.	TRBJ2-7	TGTGCCATCAGCCAGACAAGCGCGAGCTCCTACGAGCAGTACTTC	CAISQTSASSYEQYF
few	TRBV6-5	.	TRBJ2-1	TGTGCCAGCAGTTACTCAGCTCTCAATGAGCAGTTCTTC	CASSYSALNEQFF
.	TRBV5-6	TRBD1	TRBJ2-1	TGTGCCAGCAGCTTGTTAGGGGGCTGGAATGAGCAGTTCTTC	CASSLLGGWNEQFF
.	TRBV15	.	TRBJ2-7	TGTGCCACCAGCAGAGCTTCGGGTGCCTACGAGCAGTACTTC	CATSRASGAYEQYF
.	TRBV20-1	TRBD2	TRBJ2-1	TGCAGTGCTAGTGAGTCCAGCGGGGGCTCCTACAATGAGCAGTTCTTC	CSASESSGGSYNEQFF
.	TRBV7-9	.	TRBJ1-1	TGTGCCAGCAGCTTGACCGGGGGGAACACTGAAGCTTTCTTT	CASSLTGGNTEAFF
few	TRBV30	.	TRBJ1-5	TGTGCCTGGAGCGAGGGAATAGGGAGACAGCCCCAGCATTTT	CAWSEGIGRQPQHF
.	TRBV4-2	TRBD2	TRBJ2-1	TGTGCCAGCAGCGCGCGGGGGGGGAGTTACAATGAGCAGTTCTTC	CASSARGGSYNEQFF
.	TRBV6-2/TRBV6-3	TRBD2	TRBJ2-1	TGTGCCAGCAGTTACTCCCTAGCGGGTCATGAGCAGTTCTTC	CASSYSLAGHEQFF
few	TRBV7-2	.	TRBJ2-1	TGTGCCAGCAGCGGTTTGCGGCGGAGTAATGAGCAGTTCTTC	CASSGLRRSNEQFF
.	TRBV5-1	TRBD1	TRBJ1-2	TGCGCCAGCAGCTTGCAGGGACAGGGATTTGGCTACACCTTC	CASSLQGQGFGYTF
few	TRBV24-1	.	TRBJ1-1	TGTGCCACCAGTGAGACTGAAGCTTTCTTT	CATSETEAFF
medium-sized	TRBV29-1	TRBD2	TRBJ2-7	TGCAGCGTTTCGGACGCGGGGGATACCTACGAGCAGTACTTC	CSVSDAGDTYEQYF
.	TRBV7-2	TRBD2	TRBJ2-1	TGTGCCAGCAGCTTAGCGGGGGGGATTTACAATGAGCAGTTCTTC	CASSLAGGIYNEQFF
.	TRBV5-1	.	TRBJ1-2	TGCGCCAGCAGCTTGGTCCGTAACTATGGCTACACCTTC	CASSLVRNYGYTF
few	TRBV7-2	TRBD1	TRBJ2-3	TGTGCCAGCAGCTTGGGACAGGTCGGGGATACGCAGTATTTT	CASSLGQVGDTQYF
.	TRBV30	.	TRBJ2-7	TGTGCCTGGAGTGGGCACAGGATCTACGAGCAGTACTTC	CAWSGHRIYEQYF
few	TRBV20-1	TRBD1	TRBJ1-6	TGCAGTGCTAAGAGGGGGACAGGTAATTCACCCCTCCACTTT	CSAKRGTGNSPLHF
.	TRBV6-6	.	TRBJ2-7	TGTGCCAGCAGTCTTTCGCCCTACGAGCAGTACTTC	CASSLSPYEQYF
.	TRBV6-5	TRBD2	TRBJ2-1	TGTGCCAGCAGTGTACTAGCGGGGGGGCAGGGTGAGCAGTTCTTC	CASSVLAGGQGEQFF
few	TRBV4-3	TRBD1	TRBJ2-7	TGCGCCAGCAGCCAAGATTCGGGACAGGGGACGGGCGAGCAGTACTTC	CASSQDSGQGTGEQYF
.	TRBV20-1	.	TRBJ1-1	TGCAGTGCTCGAGGGGACGGGAACACTGAAGCTTTCTTT	CSARGDGNTEAFF
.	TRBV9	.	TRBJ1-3	TGTGCCAGCAGCGTAGTCTCAATGCCGGTCTCTGGAAACACCATATATTTT	CASSVVSMPVSGNTIYF
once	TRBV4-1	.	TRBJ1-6	TGCGCCAGCAGCCAAGGTGGGTCGCGACGGTTAAATTCACCCCTCCACTTT	CASSQGGSRRLNSPLHF
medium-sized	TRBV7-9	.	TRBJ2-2	TGTGCCAGCAGCTTAGCGCCCGCGTTAACCGGGGAGCTGTTTTTT	CASSLAPALTGELFF
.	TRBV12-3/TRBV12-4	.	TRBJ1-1	TGTGCCAGCACCGAGGGGGGTATTGGGTATTTCTTT	CASTEGGIGYFF
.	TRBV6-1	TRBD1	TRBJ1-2	TGTGCCAGCAGCGCAGGGGACAGCCTCTATGGCTACACCTTC	CASSAGDSLYGYTF
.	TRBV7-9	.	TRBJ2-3	TGTGCCAGCAGCCATGGGGGTCCGGATACGCAGTATTTT	CASSHGGPDTQYF
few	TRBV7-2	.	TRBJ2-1	TGTGCCAGCGCGTGGGGAGATTTCTACAATGAGCAGTTCTTC	CASAWGDFYNEQFF
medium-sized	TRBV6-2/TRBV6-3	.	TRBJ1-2	TGTGCCAGCAGTGTCAGCTCGTATGGCTACACCTTC	CASSVSSYGYTF
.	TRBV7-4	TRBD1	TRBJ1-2	TGTGCCAGCAGCTGGGGACAGGGTCAAGGCTACACCTTC	CASSWGQGQGYTF
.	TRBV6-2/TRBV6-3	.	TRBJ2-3	TGTGCCAGCAGACCAGGGACCTTTAGCACAGATACGCAGTATTTT	CASRPGTFSTDTQYF